This T cell receptor beta chain comes out of a study of PD-1 blockade in mismatch repair-deficient tumors. TCRdb's table, derived via immunoSEQ multiplex PCR, lists solely in-frame clones and lacks some. The repertoire holds 20,000 to 30,000 clones, with approximately 84% as singletons. PCR or immunohistochemistry showed mismatch repair deficiency in every enrolled patient. The CDR3 sequence is 17 residues long. Germline V lookup: CDR1 LNHDA, CDR2 SQIVND (reference sequence). V was shortened by 3 bases and J by 1 base, with 16 bases between the two germline ends. The rearrangement uses TRBV19 and TRBJ2-1; the D gene is possibly TRBD1 (5 bases). The input for sequencing was PBMCs, taken before pembrolizumab treatment. This TCR came from an adult with mismatch repair-deficient cancer. The chain's CDR3 is CASSMGWGGNSYNEQFF. Here the CDR3 DNA reads TGTGCCAGTAGTATGGGCTGGGGCGGAAATTCCTACAATGAGCAGTTCTTC.